This T cell receptor beta chain is from a study of cytomegalovirus exposure and HLA in healthy donors. Study-level findings and limits: Accurate prediction of HLA-A and HLA-B alleles (for most subjects) was reportedly achieved from TCR beta sequences. Most CMV-associated TCR beta chains appeared HLA-restricted in a later analysis. The listing of 150 to 200 TCR beta chains classed them as cytomegalovirus-associated.

Everyone who donated was a healthy bone marrow donor. Comments on this clone: What it recognizes is unknown.

With 9 bases removed from V and 1 base from J, the gap between germline ends came to 12 bases. This CDR3 comprises 13 residues. From germline, CDR1 is LNHDA and CDR2 SQIVND (reference sequence). A multiplex PCR was run with 60 Vbeta primers and 13 Jbeta primers. Sequencing used immunoSEQ multiplex PCR; TCRdb keeps in-frame clones, though not all of them. The table records around 150,000 clones, 75% to 85% of them present only once. The V call is TRBV19, the J call TRBJ1-1, with D hard to call. This TCR derives from a man aged 50 to 60 in good health and CMV-seropositive. The specimen was PBMCs. CDR3 loop: CASRPTGNTEAFF. The DNA of the CDR3 is TGTGCCAGCAGACCGACGGGGAACACTGAAGCTTTCTTT.